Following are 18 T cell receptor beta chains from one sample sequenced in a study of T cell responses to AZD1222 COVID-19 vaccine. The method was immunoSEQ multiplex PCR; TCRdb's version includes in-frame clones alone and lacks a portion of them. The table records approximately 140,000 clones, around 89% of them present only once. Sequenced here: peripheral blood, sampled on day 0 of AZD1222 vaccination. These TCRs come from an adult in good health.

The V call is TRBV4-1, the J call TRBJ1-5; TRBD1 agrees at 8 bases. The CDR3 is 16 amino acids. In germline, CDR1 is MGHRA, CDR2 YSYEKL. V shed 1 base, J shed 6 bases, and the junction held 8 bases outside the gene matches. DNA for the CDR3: TGCGCCAGCAGCCAAGTGGGCAGGGGGCCGGGTCAGCCCCAGCATTTT. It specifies CASSQVGRGPGQPQHF.

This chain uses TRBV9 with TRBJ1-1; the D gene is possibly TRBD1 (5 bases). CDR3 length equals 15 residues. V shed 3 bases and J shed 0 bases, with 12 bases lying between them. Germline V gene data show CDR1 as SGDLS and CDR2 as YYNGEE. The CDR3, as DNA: TGTGCCAGCAGCGGGGAGGGGACGGTGAACACTGAAGCTTTCTTT. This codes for CASSGEGTVNTEAFF. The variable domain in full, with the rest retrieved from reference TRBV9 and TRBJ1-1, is DSGVTQTPKHLITATGQRVTLRCSPRSGDLSVYWYQQSLDQGLQFLIQYYNGEERAKGNILERFSAQQFPDLHSELNLSSLELGDSALYFCASSGEGTVNTEAFFGQGTRLTVV.

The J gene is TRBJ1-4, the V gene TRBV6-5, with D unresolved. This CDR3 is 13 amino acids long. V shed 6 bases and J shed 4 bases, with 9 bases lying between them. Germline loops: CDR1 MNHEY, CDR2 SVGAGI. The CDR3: CASSYAHNEKLFF. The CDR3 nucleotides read TGTGCCAGCAGCTACGCCCATAATGAAAAACTGTTTTTT.

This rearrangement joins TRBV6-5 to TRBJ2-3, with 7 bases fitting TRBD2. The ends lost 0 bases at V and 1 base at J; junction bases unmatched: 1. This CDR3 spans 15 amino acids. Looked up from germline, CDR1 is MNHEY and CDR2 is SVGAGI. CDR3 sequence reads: CASSYSRGGTDTQYF. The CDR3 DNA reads TGTGCCAGCAGTTACTCACGGGGGGGCACAGATACGCAGTATTTT.

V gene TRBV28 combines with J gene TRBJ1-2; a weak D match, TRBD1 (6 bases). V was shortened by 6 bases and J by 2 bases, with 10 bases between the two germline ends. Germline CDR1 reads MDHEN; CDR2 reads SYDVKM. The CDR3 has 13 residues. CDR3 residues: CASSPDRNYGYTF. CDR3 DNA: TGTGCCAGCAGCCCCGACAGGAACTATGGCTACACCTTC.

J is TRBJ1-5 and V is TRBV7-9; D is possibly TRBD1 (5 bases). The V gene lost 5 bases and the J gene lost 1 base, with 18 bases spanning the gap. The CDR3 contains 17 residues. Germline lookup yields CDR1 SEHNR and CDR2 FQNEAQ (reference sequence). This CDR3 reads CASSPHVPGESNQPQHF. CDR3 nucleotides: TGTGCCAGCAGCCCCCACGTACCGGGGGAGAGCAATCAGCCCCAGCATTTT.

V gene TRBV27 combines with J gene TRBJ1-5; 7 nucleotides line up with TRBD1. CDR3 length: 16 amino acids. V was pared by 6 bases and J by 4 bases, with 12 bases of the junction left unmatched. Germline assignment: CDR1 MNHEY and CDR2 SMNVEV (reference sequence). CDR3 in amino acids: CASSQTGKRLNQPQHF. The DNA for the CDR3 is TGTGCCAGCAGCCAGACAGGGAAAAGGCTTAATCAGCCCCAGCATTTT.

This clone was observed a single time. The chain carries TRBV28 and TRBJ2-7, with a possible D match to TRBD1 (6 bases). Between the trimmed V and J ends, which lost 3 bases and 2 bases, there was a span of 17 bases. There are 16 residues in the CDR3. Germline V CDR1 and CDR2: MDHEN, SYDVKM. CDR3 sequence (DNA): TGTGCCAGCAGTTTTGGTCCCCCGGGACAAGCCTACGAGCAGTACTTC. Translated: CASSFGPPGQAYEQYF.

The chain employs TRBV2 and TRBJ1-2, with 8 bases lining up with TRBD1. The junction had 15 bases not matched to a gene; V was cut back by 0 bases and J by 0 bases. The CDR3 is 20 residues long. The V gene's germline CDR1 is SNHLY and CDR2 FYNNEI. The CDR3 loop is CASSEALQWDRRISNYGYTF. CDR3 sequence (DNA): TGTGCCAGCAGTGAAGCGCTTCAATGGGACAGGAGAATTTCTAACTATGGCTACACCTTC.

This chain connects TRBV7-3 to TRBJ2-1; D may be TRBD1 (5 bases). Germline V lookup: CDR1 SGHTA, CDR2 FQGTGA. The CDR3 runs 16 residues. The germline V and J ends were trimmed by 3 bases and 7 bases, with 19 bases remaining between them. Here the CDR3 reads CASSLTPEDRANEQFF. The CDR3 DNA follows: TGTGCCAGCAGCTTGACCCCGGAAGACAGAGCAAATGAGCAGTTCTTC. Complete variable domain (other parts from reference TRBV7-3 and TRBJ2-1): GAGVSQTPSNKVTEKGKYVELRCDPISGHTALYWYRQSLGQGPEFLIYFQGTGAADDSGLPNDRFFAVRPEGSVSTLKIQRTERGDSAVYLCASSLTPEDRANEQFFGPGTRLTVL.

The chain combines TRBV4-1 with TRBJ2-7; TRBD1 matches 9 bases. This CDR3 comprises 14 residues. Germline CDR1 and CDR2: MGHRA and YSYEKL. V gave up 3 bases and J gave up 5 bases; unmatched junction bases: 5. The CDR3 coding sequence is TGCGCCAGCAGCCACACCAGGACAGGGGACGAGCAGTACTTC. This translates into CASSHTRTGDEQYF.

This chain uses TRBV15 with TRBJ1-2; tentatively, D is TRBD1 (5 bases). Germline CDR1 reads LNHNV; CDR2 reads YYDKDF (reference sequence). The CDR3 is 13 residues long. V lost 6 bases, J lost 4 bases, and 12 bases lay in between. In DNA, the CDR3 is TGTGCCACCAGTGAGGGGTATGTCTATGGCTACACCTTC. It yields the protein CATSEGYVYGYTF.

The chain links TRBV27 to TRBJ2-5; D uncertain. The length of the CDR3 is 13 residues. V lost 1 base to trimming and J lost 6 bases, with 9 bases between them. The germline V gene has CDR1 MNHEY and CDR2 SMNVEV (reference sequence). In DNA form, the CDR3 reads TGTGCCAGCAGTTTATTTCAGTCCCAGACCCAGTACTTC. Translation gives CASSLFQSQTQYF.

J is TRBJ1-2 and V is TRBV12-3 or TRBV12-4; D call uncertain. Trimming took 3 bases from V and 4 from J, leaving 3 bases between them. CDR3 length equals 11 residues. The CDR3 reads CASSLSYGYTF. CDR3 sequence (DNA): TGTGCCAGCAGTTTGAGCTATGGCTACACCTTC.

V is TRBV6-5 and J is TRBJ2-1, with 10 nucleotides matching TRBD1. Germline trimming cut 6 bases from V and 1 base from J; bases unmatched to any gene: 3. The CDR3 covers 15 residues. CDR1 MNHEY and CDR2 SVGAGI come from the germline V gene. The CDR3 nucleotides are TGTGCCAGCAGCTGGGACAGGGGTTCCTACAATGAGCAGTTCTTC. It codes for CASSWDRGSYNEQFF.

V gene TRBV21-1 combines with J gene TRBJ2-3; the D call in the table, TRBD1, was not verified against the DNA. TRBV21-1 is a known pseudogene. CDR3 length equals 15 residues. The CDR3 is CASSKGGQGTDTQYF. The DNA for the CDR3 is TGTGCCAGCAGCAAAGGGGGACAGGGGACAGATACGCAGTATTTT.

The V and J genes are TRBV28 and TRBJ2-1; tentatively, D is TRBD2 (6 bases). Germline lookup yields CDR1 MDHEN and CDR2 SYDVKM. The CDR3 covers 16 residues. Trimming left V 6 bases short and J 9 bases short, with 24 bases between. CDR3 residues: CASSSHRDSPGSEQFF. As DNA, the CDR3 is TGTGCCAGCAGCAGCCACCGGGACTCCCCCGGTAGTGAGCAGTTCTTC.

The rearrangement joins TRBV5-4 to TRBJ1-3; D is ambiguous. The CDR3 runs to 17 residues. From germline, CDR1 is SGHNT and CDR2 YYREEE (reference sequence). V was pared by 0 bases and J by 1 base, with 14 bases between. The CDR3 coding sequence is TGTGCCAGCAGCTTGGGGGAGTCCCCGCTTTCTGGAAACACCATATATTTT. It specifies CASSLGESPLSGNTIYF.